The 16 T cell receptor beta chains listed next were all sequenced from one sample in a study of cytomegalovirus exposure and HLA in healthy donors. The study ran its PCR with 60 Vbeta and 13 Jbeta primers. TCRdb keeps only in-frame clones here, not all; method: immunoSEQ multiplex PCR. The sample carries about 120,000 clones, 65% recorded once. The specimen was PBMCs. The source of these receptors is a woman aged 40 to 49 in good health and CMV-seropositive.

This clone was observed a few times. The chain joins TRBV5-1 to TRBJ2-3; tentatively, D is TRBD2 (5 bases). Looked up from germline, CDR1 is SGHRS and CDR2 is YFSETQ. The V end lost 8 bases, the J end lost 3 bases, and 16 bases lay between the germline ends. The CDR3 has 14 residues. The CDR3 region is CASKKGAITDTQYF. CDR3 nucleotides: TGCGCCAGTAAAAAGGGAGCTATAACAGATACGCAGTATTTT.

J is TRBJ2-1 and V is TRBV29-1, with 8 bases identical to TRBD2. This CDR3 comprises 14 residues. Germline assignment: CDR1 SQVTM and CDR2 ANQGSEA. V trimming: 5 bases; J trimming: 3 bases; junction bases outside the gene matches: 6. CDR3 nucleotides: TGCAGCGTTATCTGGCGGGAGGACTACAATGAGCAGTTCTTC. It is translated as CSVIWREDYNEQFF.

The rearrangement joins TRBV7-9 to TRBJ1-1; 8 nucleotides line up with TRBD1. The CDR3 extends over 15 amino acids. Germline values: CDR1 SEHNR, CDR2 FQNEAQ (reference sequence). Trimming at V came to 4 bases and at J to 1 base, leaving 5 bases not matched to a gene. This CDR3 is CASSSFTGGNTEAFF. CDR3 nucleotides: TGTGCCAGCAGCTCATTCACAGGGGGGAACACTGAAGCTTTCTTT.

The V call is TRBV30, the J call TRBJ1-2; tentatively, D is TRBD1 (6 bases). The CDR3 has 15 amino acids. Germline V gene data show CDR1 as GTSNPN and CDR2 as SVGIG (reference sequence). Trimming removed 4 bases at V and 4 bases at J, with 19 bases between. The CDR3 coding sequence is TGTGCCTGGACACAGCTCTTCAGGGGCATCTATGGCTACACCTTC. Translating it yields CAWTQLFRGIYGYTF.

V and J are TRBV20-1 and TRBJ2-5; no reliable D call. CDR1 and CDR2 (germline): DFQATT, SNEGSKA (reference sequence). Trimming took 2 bases from V and 5 from J, leaving 3 bases between them. The CDR3 runs to 10 residues. The CDR3 DNA follows: TGCAGTGCTAGATCGGAGACCCAGTACTTC. This encodes CSARSETQYF.

This clone was observed a handful of times. This chain connects TRBV19 to TRBJ2-7; 9 nucleotides match TRBD1. J was trimmed by 6 bases and V by 5 bases; bases with no gene match: 14. CDR3 length: 16 amino acids. In germline, CDR1 is LNHDA, CDR2 SQIVND (reference sequence). The chain's CDR3 is CASSAGYRGLLSEQYF. Here the CDR3 DNA reads TGTGCCAGTAGTGCCGGTTACAGGGGGCTCCTCTCCGAGCAGTACTTC.

The rearrangement uses TRBV7-3 and TRBJ2-3; D may be TRBD2 (6 bases). The V end was cut by 6 bases, the J end by 0 bases, with 13 bases between. Germline values: CDR1 SGHTA, CDR2 FQGTGA. The CDR3 sequence is 15 residues long. In DNA, the CDR3 is TGTGCCAGCAGGCAGGGACTGACTAGCACAGATACGCAGTATTTT. Translating it yields CASRQGLTSTDTQYF.

The rearrangement links TRBV7-2 to TRBJ1-2, with D perhaps TRBD1 (5 bases). With 7 bases removed from V and 4 bases from J, the gap between germline ends came to 19 bases. Germline CDR1 and CDR2: SGHTA and FQGNSA. The CDR3 is 15 amino acids. Written as DNA, the CDR3 is TGTGCCAGCACCTCTTCTACTCAGGGAATCTATGGCTACACCTTC. Protein product: CASTSSTQGIYGYTF.

V and J are TRBV5-1 and TRBJ2-7; maybe TRBD1 (6 bases). V lost 4 bases and J 5 bases, leaving 10 bases between the germline ends. The CDR3 totals 12 residues. Germline V CDR1 and CDR2: SGHRS, YFSETQ. The CDR3, as DNA: TGCGCCAGCAGCCGGACAGATGACGAGCAGTACTTC. Its protein product is CASSRTDDEQYF.

A few counts support this clone. The chain carries TRBV5-5 and TRBJ2-3, with TRBD2 identical over 7 bases. This CDR3 region has 14 residues. V shed 4 bases, J shed 1 base, and the junction held 3 bases outside the gene matches. Germline assignment: CDR1 SGHKS and CDR2 YYEKEE (reference sequence). CDR3 sequence: CASSDGLGTDTQYF. CDR3 DNA: TGTGCCAGCAGCGACGGACTAGGCACAGATACGCAGTATTTT.

This chain links TRBV27 with TRBJ2-7; weak D call: TRBD1 (5 bases). Per the germline V gene, CDR1 is MNHEY and CDR2 is SMNVEV (reference sequence). There are 15 residues in the CDR3. V lost 3 bases and J lost 7, with 19 bases in between. The CDR3 nucleotides are TGTGCCAGCAGTTTCCAAGGCAGGGCCGAAAGGGAGCAGTACTTC. Residues: CASSFQGRAEREQYF.

This clone was detected a few times. This chain links TRBV5-4 with TRBJ2-1; D is possibly TRBD1 (5 bases). Germline CDR1 and CDR2: SGHNT and YYREEE (reference sequence). Between the trimmed V and J ends, which lost 0 bases and 0 bases, there was a span of 10 bases. The CDR3 spans 16 residues. In DNA, the CDR3 is TGTGCCAGCAGCTTGGAAGGGGCTGCCTCCTACAATGAGCAGTTCTTC. Translated, it gives CASSLEGAASYNEQFF. Combining the CDR3 with reference TRBV5-4 and TRBJ2-1 gives the whole variable domain ETGVTQSPTHLIKTRGQQVTLRCSSQSGHNTVSWYQQALGQGPQFIFQYYREEENGRGNFPPRFSGLQFPNYSSELNVNALELDDSALYLCASSLEGAASYNEQFFGPGTRLTVL.

The chain carries TRBV7-2 and TRBJ2-3; 10 bases line up with TRBD2. The V and J ends lost 1 base and 0 bases, in that order; junction bases with no gene match: 1. This CDR3 has 16 residues. The germline CDR1 and CDR2 sequences are SGHTA and FQGNSA. CDR3 protein: CASSLGSGGSTDTQYF. CDR3 DNA sequence: TGTGCCAGCAGCTTAGGTAGCGGGGGGAGCACAGATACGCAGTATTTT.

This clone was detected only once. The chain joins TRBV7-9 to TRBJ2-1; D remains unclear. Germline assignment: CDR1 SEHNR and CDR2 FQNEAQ (reference sequence). This CDR3 is built from 16 residues. Trimming left V 4 bases short and J 0 bases short, with 13 bases between. CDR3 DNA: TGTGCCAGCAGCTCCATCGGCGGAAGCTCCTACAATGAGCAGTTCTTC. Its translation is CASSSIGGSSYNEQFF.

This chain connects TRBV7-9 to TRBJ2-2; TRBD1 is a possible D gene (5 bases). The CDR3 length is 17 residues. Germline CDR1 is SEHNR and CDR2 is FQNEAQ (reference sequence). The V end lost 2 bases, the J end lost 2 bases, and 15 bases lay between the germline ends. CDR3 sequence: CASSLPGLWGNTGELFF. The DNA of the CDR3 is TGTGCCAGCAGCTTACCAGGGTTATGGGGAAACACCGGGGAGCTGTTTTTT. The full variable domain, completed using reference TRBV7-9 and TRBJ2-2, is DTGVSQNPRHKITKRGQNVTFRCDPISEHNRLYWYRQTLGQGPEFLTYFQNEAQLEKSRLLSDRFSAERPKGSFSTLEIQRTEQGDSAMYLCASSLPGLWGNTGELFFGEGSRLTVL.

The chain joins TRBV6-4 to TRBJ2-2; TRBD1 is a possible D gene (6 bases). CDR3 length: 14 amino acids. The germline V gene has CDR1 MRHNA and CDR2 SNTAGT. The V gene lost 1 base and the J gene lost 6 bases, with 9 bases spanning the gap. The CDR3 reads CASSDLQGSGELFF. The CDR3 nucleotides are TGTGCCAGCAGTGACTTACAGGGCTCCGGGGAGCTGTTTTTT.